The rows below give T cell receptor beta chains drawn from one sample of a study of human T cells and chemical hapten exposure. In TCRdb, the RACE reads were re-called with MiXCR into one record per CDR3 protein. There are under 300,000 distinct CDR3 sequences in the sample; almost 8% occur only once, and 1.2% lies in the top ten. Specimen: whole blood, collected in connection with sensitization to the hapten diphenylcyclopropenone (DPC). The receptors originated from a man between 18 and 29 years old with alopecia areata. Some clones in this sample may be carry-over from other donors' samples. Each CDR3 is given with its conserved first and last residue.

CDR3	V	J
CASRETGGSPGELFF	TRBV3-1	TRBJ2-2
CASSSTSVGHEAFF	TRBV11-1	TRBJ1-1
CAIGGGAEAFF	TRBV10-3	TRBJ1-1
CASSPVAVGETQYF	TRBV9	TRBJ2-5
CASSYSVPFPAFF	TRBV6-2/TRBV6-3	TRBJ1-1
CASSFGGPRDGYTF	TRBV12-3/TRBV12-4	TRBJ1-2
CASSQPGENQPQHF	TRBV7-9	TRBJ1-5
CASRGTNTGELFF	TRBV6-5	TRBJ2-2
CASSRDTPLRNQPQHF	TRBV18	TRBJ1-5
CASSTRGTDTQYF	TRBV12-3/TRBV12-4	TRBJ2-3
CASRPRGPVSEQYF	TRBV5-6	TRBJ2-7
CASSLRGQTYGYTF	TRBV5-5	TRBJ1-2
CASSTPRDNTDTQYF	TRBV27	TRBJ2-3
CASSFINTEAFF	TRBV12-3/TRBV12-4	TRBJ1-1
CASSKILASTDTQYF	TRBV12-3/TRBV12-4	TRBJ2-3
CASSRSELLNTEAFF	TRBV5-6	TRBJ1-1
CASSFEGSEAFF	TRBV28	TRBJ1-1
CASSLMNPSNTGELFF	TRBV5-1	TRBJ2-2
CASNIGTANTEAFF	TRBV6-5	TRBJ1-1
CASSKPSGHRNTEAFF	TRBV28	TRBJ1-1
CASSDKGSPLHF	TRBV10-1	TRBJ1-6
CASSLLQGLETQYF	TRBV7-9	TRBJ2-5
CAISTGGVSSEQFF	TRBV10-3	TRBJ2-1
CASSFRRRRGEGKAKNIQYF	TRBV28	TRBJ2-4
CASSVSSDTEKLFF	TRBV9	TRBJ1-4
CASSHRGRYNEQFF	TRBV14	TRBJ2-1
CSVGQMEGAFF	TRBV29-1	TRBJ1-1
CASSGRTPQETQYF	TRBV5-6	TRBJ2-5
CASSQAWRGLGDTQYF	TRBV4-3	TRBJ2-3
CSVGIFQGRGYTF	TRBV29-1	TRBJ1-2
CSAEAPGGLTYEQYF	TRBV20-1	TRBJ2-7
CASSHGQFQETQYF	TRBV4-3	TRBJ2-5
CASSSGTGGFQETQYF	TRBV7-3	TRBJ2-5
CASSFQGKGTGELFF	TRBV12-3/TRBV12-4	TRBJ2-2
CASSDYFDRQETQYF	TRBV12-3/TRBV12-4	TRBJ2-5
CASSVKGLSGAEAFF	TRBV9	TRBJ1-1
CASSQTPTSRTSYEQYF	TRBV4-1	TRBJ2-7
CASSLVGGPNTGELFF	TRBV11-1	TRBJ2-2
CASSTTGADTQYF	TRBV12-3/TRBV12-4	TRBJ2-3
CSAIIGADTQYF	TRBV20-1	TRBJ2-3
CASSLGLAGETQYF	TRBV7-3	TRBJ2-5
CASSLDRYRIEYMNTEAFF	TRBV7-2	TRBJ1-1
CASSLGASGTGELFF	TRBV5-1	TRBJ2-2
CASSFRTSADTEAFF	TRBV27	TRBJ1-1
CASSALRDFPNTGELFF	TRBV7-9	TRBJ2-2